This entry is about one T cell receptor (beta chain). Per the original data handling: Estimates of nucleated cell counts were drawn from the amplification of reference gene primers. Here immunoSEQ multiplex PCR was the method, and the copy in TCRdb shows in-frame clones only, minus some. V, J and clone size derive from that table, while D and trimming were established from the DNA sequence. The sample lists roughly 130,000 clones, approximately 90% occurring once. Germline V gives CDR1 MNHEY, CDR2 SVGAGI. The CDR3 has 12 amino acids. V lost 6 bases and J lost 5, with 10 bases in between. This sample is part of a study of blood T cell repertoires in COVID-19.

The TCR originated in a man between 35 and 55 years old with acute or convalescent COVID-19. The J gene is TRBJ2-5, the V gene TRBV6-5; D unclear. The material sequenced was peripheral blood. CDR3 in amino acids: CASRSLSETQYF. The CDR3 DNA sequence: TGTGCCAGCAGATCCCTATCCGAGACCCAGTACTTC.